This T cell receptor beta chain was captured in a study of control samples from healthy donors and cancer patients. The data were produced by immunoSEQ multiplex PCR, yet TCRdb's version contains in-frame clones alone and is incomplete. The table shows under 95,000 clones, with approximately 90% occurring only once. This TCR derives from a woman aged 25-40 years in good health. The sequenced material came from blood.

CDR3 sequence (DNA): TGTGCCAGCAGTCCCCAGGGGGTTATTAATTCACCCCTCCACTTT. Translating it yields CASSPQGVINSPLHF. This chain connects TRBV2 to TRBJ1-6; 7 positions match TRBD1. V dropped 5 bases and J dropped 6; count of bases not matched to a gene: 7. The V gene's germline CDR1 is SNHLY and CDR2 FYNNEI. The CDR3 sequence is 15 residues long.